This TCR beta chain was found in a study of T cell responses to AZD1222 COVID-19 vaccine. Second doses that came at about 4 or about 12 weeks were put together. Clones were sequenced by immunoSEQ multiplex PCR, and TCRdb holds only the in-frame ones, with some missing. There are over 150,000 clones in the sample; 88% occur only once, and 4.3% lies in the top ten. With respect to this clone: The antigen is unknown.

Whole-study results and caveats: Most donors were white British and more were female, and clonal diversity was possibly underestimated. Without day 14 samples, only post-peak T cell repertoires were studied.

This specimen was peripheral blood, taken 28 days after the second AZD1222 dose. The TCR comes from an adult who received the AZD1222 COVID-19 vaccine.

This CDR3 is CASSQDFRPSGANVLTF. The DNA of the CDR3 is TGCGCCAGCAGCCAAGATTTTAGGCCCTCCGGGGCCAACGTCCTGACTTTC. V gene TRBV4-3 combines with J gene TRBJ2-6, with D unclear. V was pared by 0 bases and J by 4 bases, with 13 bases between. CDR3 length equals 17 residues. In germline, CDR1 is LGHNA, CDR2 YSLEER.